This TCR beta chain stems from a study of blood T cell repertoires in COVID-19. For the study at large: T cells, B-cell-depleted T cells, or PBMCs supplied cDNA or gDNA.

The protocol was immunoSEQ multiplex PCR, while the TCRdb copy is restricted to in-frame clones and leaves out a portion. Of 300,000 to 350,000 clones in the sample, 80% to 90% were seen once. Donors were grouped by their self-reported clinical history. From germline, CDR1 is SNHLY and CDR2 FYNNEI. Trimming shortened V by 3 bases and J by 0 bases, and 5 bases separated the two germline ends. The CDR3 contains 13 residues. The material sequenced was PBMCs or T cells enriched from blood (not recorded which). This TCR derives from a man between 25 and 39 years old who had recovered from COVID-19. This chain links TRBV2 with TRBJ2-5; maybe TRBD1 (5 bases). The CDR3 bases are TGTGCCAGCAGTGACAGGGACCAAGAGACCCAGTACTTC. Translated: CASSDRDQETQYF.